Listed below are T cell receptor beta chains from one sample, sequenced in a study of beta chain features in type 1 diabetes. The data were produced by immunoSEQ multiplex PCR, yet TCRdb's version contains in-frame clones alone and is incomplete. The sample carries fewer than 200,000 clones, more than 10% recorded once. Specimen: central memory CD4+ T cells from blood. Source of these receptors: a woman aged 18-29 years in good health. The CDR3 runs from the conserved cysteine through the conserved F or W. A D gene is named only where the DNA matches it firmly. For some rows the clone size is stated as once, few or many, or as a class when expanded; others skip it.

>15|TRBD1|TRBV5-1|few|TRBJ2-5
TGCGCCAGCAGCTTACGGACAGGGAAAGGGGAGACCCAGTACTTC
CASSLRTGKGETQYF
>15|TRBD2|TRBV28|NA|TRBJ2-7
TGTGCCAGCAGCTTGGGACTAGCGGGAAGGAGCGAGCAGTACTTC
CASSLGLAGRSEQYF
>17|NA|TRBV27|few|TRBJ2-6
TGTGCCAGCAGGGCAGGTATCGATAGTGATCTGGCCAACGTCCTGACTTTC
CASRAGIDSDLANVLTF
>13|NA|TRBV6-6|NA|TRBJ2-4
TGTGCCAGCAGTTACAAACAGGGTAACATTCAGTACTTC
CASSYKQGNIQYF
>13|NA|TRBV5-1|NA|TRBJ2-7
TGCGCCAGCAGCTTGGCCGCTAAGGAGCCACAGTACTTC
CASSLAAKEPQYF
>14|NA|TRBV30|NA|TRBJ1-3
TGTGCCTGCGGAGGGGAGGTATTCGGAAACACCATATATTTT
CACGGEVFGNTIYF
>16|NA|TRBV11-3|NA|TRBJ2-3
TGTGCCAGCAGTTCCCCGCGGGACGCCAGCACAGATACGCAGTATTTT
CASSSPRDASTDTQYF
>17|TRBD1|TRBV9|few|TRBJ2-1
TGTGCCAGCAGCGCTGGGACAGGGAGGACTTTCTACAATGAGCAGTTCTTC
CASSAGTGRTFYNEQFF
>14|TRBD2|TRBV30|few|TRBJ2-5
TGTGCCTGGACTAGCGGGTTGGGAAGGGCGACCCAGTACTTC
CAWTSGLGRATQYF
>14|TRBD1|TRBV9|few|TRBJ1-5
TGTGCCAGCAGCAGAACAGGGGGAAGTCAGCCCCAGCATTTT
CASSRTGGSQPQHF
>15|NA|TRBV25-1|NA|TRBJ2-7
TGTGCCAGCAGTGTCCGGTTGACATCTCCGTCCGAGCAGTACTTC
CASSVRLTSPSEQYF
>14|NA|TRBV18|few|TRBJ2-1
TGTGCCAGCTCACGACGCGGGACAGACAATGAGCAGTTCTTC
CASSRRGTDNEQFF
>15|NA|TRBV5-4|few|TRBJ1-2
TGTGCCAGCAGCTTAACACACAGGGCCCGCGATGGCTACACCTTC
CASSLTHRARDGYTF
>12|NA|TRBV29-1|NA|TRBJ2-1
TGCAGCGTTGAGGGCCAACTCAATGAGCAGTTCTTC
CSVEGQLNEQFF
>15|NA|TRBV5-1|NA|TRBJ1-1
TGCGCCAGCAGCCCCTGGGGGGGGGCTGGGGCTGAAGCTTTCTTT
CASSPWGGAGAEAFF
>16|NA|TRBV9|NA|TRBJ2-2
TGTGCCAGCAGCGTAGGAGGCGTTAGATCTGTCGGGAAGCTGTTTTTT
CASSVGGVRSVGKLFF